One sample yielded the 32 T cell receptor beta chains listed below, sequenced in a study of blood T cell repertoires in COVID-19. Profiled with immunoSEQ multiplex PCR; TCRdb holds only in-frame clones, not every one. Of about 120,000 clones in the sample, around 90% are singletons; the top ten hold roughly 4.5%. The sample taken for sequencing was peripheral blood. The source of these receptors is a man aged 60 to 69 with COVID-19, enrolled during active disease.

V and J are TRBV4-1 and TRBJ2-2, with TRBD2 identical over 8 bases. This CDR3 has 18 amino acids. Germline assignment: CDR1 MGHRA and CDR2 YSYEKL. V was clipped by 1 base and J by 0 bases; unmatched bases: 7. The CDR3 DNA is TGCGCCAGCAGCCAAGGCCGGGGGGGACTAGCGAACACCGGGGAGCTGTTTTTT. Translation gives CASSQGRGGLANTGELFF.

The chain recombines TRBV9 with TRBJ1-4, with TRBD1 matching over 8 bases. This CDR3 comprises 15 residues. Trimming cost V 4 bases and J 7 bases; bases outside gene matches: 9. The V gene's germline CDR1 is SGDLS and CDR2 YYNGEE. CDR3 sequence reads: CASSIAGGVGEKLFF. The CDR3 DNA follows: TGTGCCAGCAGCATCGCAGGGGGCGTTGGTGAAAAACTGTTTTTT.

This chain links TRBV19 with TRBJ1-2; no firm D call. Germline V lookup: CDR1 LNHDA, CDR2 SQIVND (reference sequence). This CDR3 is 14 amino acids long. V was shortened by 3 bases and J by 3 bases, with 11 bases between the two germline ends. The CDR3 nucleotides read TGTGCCAGTAGTATCCACGGAGAGGACTATGGCTACACCTTC. Its translation is CASSIHGEDYGYTF.

The chain carries TRBV6-4 and TRBJ2-7; 7 positions match TRBD1. CDR1 is MRHNA, CDR2 SNTAGT, per germline. V was pared by 2 bases and J by 0 bases, with 7 bases of the junction left unmatched. The CDR3 is made up of 16 amino acids. CDR3: CASSDPQGLSSYEQYF. The CDR3 DNA is TGTGCCAGCAGTGACCCACAGGGGTTGAGCTCCTACGAGCAGTACTTC.

The CDR3 spells CASSSRLAGSHEQYF. In DNA form, the CDR3 reads TGTGCCAGCAGTTCCCGACTAGCGGGATCCCACGAGCAGTACTTC. V gene TRBV27 combines with J gene TRBJ2-7; TRBD2 matches 11 bases. The germline V gene encodes CDR1 MNHEY and CDR2 SMNVEV (reference sequence). The length of the CDR3 is 15 residues. J lost 5 bases, V lost 4 bases, and 7 bases had no gene match.

This clone occurred once. This chain links TRBV11-2 with TRBJ2-2, with 9 bases that match TRBD2. The germline V gene has CDR1 SGHAT and CDR2 FQNNGV. The V segment lost 0 bases and the J segment 1 base; nucleotides outside the gene matches: 0. The CDR3 totals 16 residues. The CDR3 sequence is CASSLELAGNTGELFF. The DNA of the CDR3 is TGTGCCAGCAGCTTAGAACTAGCGGGGAACACCGGGGAGCTGTTTTTT.

The chain's CDR3 is CASSLGGGYTF. In nucleotides, the CDR3 is TGTGCCAGTAGCCTAGGAGGAGGCTACACCTTC. J is TRBJ1-2 and V is TRBV19; no reliable D call. The germline CDR1 and CDR2 sequences are LNHDA and SQIVND (reference sequence). CDR3 length equals 11 residues. The germline V and J ends were trimmed by 6 bases and 8 bases, with 10 bases remaining between them.

This sequence joins TRBV2 and TRBJ2-2; D ambiguous. The V gene's germline CDR1 is SNHLY and CDR2 FYNNEI. V lost 5 bases and J lost 0, with 10 bases in between. This CDR3 has 15 residues. The CDR3 coding sequence is TGTGCCAGCAGTTCCCGGCTAGCGAACACCGGGGAGCTGTTTTTT. It encodes CASSSRLANTGELFF.

V usage is TRBV23-1 and J usage is TRBJ1-1; unclear D gene. TRBV23-1 is an ORF, with its function uncertain. The CDR3 runs 13 residues. For the CDR3, the DNA is TGCCCCACCTGGGCCCCCATGAACACTGAAGCTTTCTTT. Its protein product is CPTWAPMNTEAFF.

V gene TRBV5-1 combines with J gene TRBJ2-1; tentatively, D is TRBD2 (6 bases). CDR1 and CDR2 (germline): SGHRS, YFSETQ. Trimming left V 0 bases short and J 3 bases short, with 13 bases between. This CDR3 spans 16 amino acids. CDR3: CASSLGVTRGYNEQFF. For the CDR3, the DNA is TGCGCCAGCAGCTTGGGGGTGACTAGGGGCTACAATGAGCAGTTCTTC.

The rearrangement joins TRBV6-5 to TRBJ1-1; D unclear. Trimming left V 2 bases short and J 2 bases short, with 6 bases between. This CDR3 comprises 13 residues. In germline, CDR1 is MNHEY, CDR2 SVGAGI. Here the CDR3 DNA reads TGTGCCAGCAGTTACAAACAAAACACTGAAGCTTTCTTT. Translated: CASSYKQNTEAFF.

V usage is TRBV5-1 and J usage is TRBJ2-5; D is perhaps TRBD1 (5 bases). The V end lost 0 bases, the J end lost 2 bases, and 11 bases lay between the germline ends. The germline CDR1 and CDR2 sequences are SGHRS and YFSETQ. The CDR3 is 15 residues long. This chain's CDR3 is CASSLGVGQQETQYF. The CDR3 DNA sequence: TGCGCCAGCAGCTTGGGAGTTGGACAACAAGAGACCCAGTACTTC.

The chain couples TRBV10-3 to TRBJ1-2; 8 positions match TRBD1. V shed 8 bases and J 8 bases; nucleotides not matched to a gene: 13. CDR3 size: 14 residues. CDR1 and CDR2 from the germline V gene are ENHRY and SYGVKD. For the CDR3, the DNA is TGTGCCATCGGCGAATACAGGGGGTCTGGCGGCTACACCTTC. Translation gives CAIGEYRGSGGYTF.

The gene calls are TRBV6-1 and TRBJ1-2; no reliable D call. The CDR3 has 14 amino acids. The V gene's germline CDR1 is MNHNS and CDR2 SASEGT. V lost 1 base and J lost 2, with 8 bases in between. CDR3 DNA sequence: TGTGCCAGCAGTGAAGATACAGCCAACTATGGCTACACCTTC. Translating it yields CASSEDTANYGYTF.

The V and J genes are TRBV5-1 and TRBJ2-3; the D gene is possibly TRBD1 (6 bases). Per germline, CDR1 SGHRS and CDR2 YFSETQ. V was shortened by 2 bases and J by 2 bases, with 15 bases between the two germline ends. The CDR3 has 16 amino acids. This CDR3 is CASSLPRDINTDTQYF. The CDR3 nucleotides are TGCGCCAGCAGCTTACCCCGGGACATAAACACAGATACGCAGTATTTT.

The chain uses TRBV19 and TRBJ1-1; no clear D gene. With 2 bases removed from V and 5 bases from J, the gap between germline ends came to 12 bases. CDR1 is LNHDA and CDR2 is SQIVND in the germline V gene (reference sequence). The CDR3 sequence is 14 residues long. The CDR3 region is CASSIRRVGTEAFF. DNA for the CDR3: TGTGCCAGTAGTATAAGGAGGGTTGGGACTGAAGCTTTCTTT.

On this clone itself: One end of the junction does not line up with germline, which may come from a read error. The genes are TRBV6-5 and TRBJ2-3; TRBD1 matches 10 bases. CDR3 length: 12 amino acids. Germline lookup yields CDR1 MNHEY and CDR2 SVGAGI. Here the CDR3 reads CASSYDRGREDF. CDR3 DNA sequence: TGTGCCAGCAGTTACGACAGGGGGCGTGAGGATTTT.

The V gene is TRBV10-3, the J gene TRBJ1-1, with TRBD1 matching 9 bases. The J segment lost 5 bases and the V segment lost 0 bases, leaving 7 bases of the junction unmatched. Looked up from germline, CDR1 is ENHRY and CDR2 is SYGVKD. This CDR3 is built from 16 residues. The CDR3 here is CAISESLGQGKTEAFF. In DNA, the CDR3 is TGTGCCATCAGTGAGTCGCTTGGACAGGGGAAAACTGAAGCTTTCTTT.

The V gene is TRBV18, the J gene TRBJ2-5; perhaps TRBD1 as D (5 bases). The CDR3 runs 14 residues. The germline V gene encodes CDR1 KGHSH and CDR2 LQKENI. Between the trimmed V and J ends, which lost 0 bases and 4 bases, there was a span of 9 bases. Here the CDR3 DNA reads TGTGCCAGCTCACCACCGCCAGGGTCAGAGACCCAGTACTTC. This encodes CASSPPPGSETQYF.

This clone was seen just once. This chain joins TRBV30 and TRBJ2-1; D ambiguous. In germline, CDR1 is GTSNPN, CDR2 SVGIG (reference sequence). CDR3 length equals 14 residues. The ends were cut back, 3 bases at V and 7 bases at J, with 16 bases in the middle. CDR3 nucleotides: TGTGCCTGGAGCTGGCGGAAAGTAGTAAATGAGCAGTTCTTC. Translated: CAWSWRKVVNEQFF.

The J gene is TRBJ2-7, the V gene TRBV12-5; TRBD2 is a possible D gene (6 bases). The CDR3 length is 17 residues. Germline V gene data show CDR1 as LGHNT and CDR2 as FRNRAP. The V and J ends lost 0 bases and 2 bases respectively, with 17 bases between them. The CDR3 reads CASGLVLGLGGTYEQYF. CDR3 coding DNA: TGTGCTAGTGGTTTGGTTTTGGGACTTGGGGGAACCTACGAGCAGTACTTC.

The chain combines TRBV29-1 with TRBJ1-2; perhaps TRBD1 as D (5 bases). The germline gives CDR1 SQVTM, CDR2 ANQGSEA. The ends were cut back, 3 bases at V and 8 bases at J, with 10 bases in the middle. The CDR3 covers 11 residues. This chain's CDR3 is CSVEDRGGYTF. In DNA form, the CDR3 reads TGCAGCGTTGAGGATAGGGGAGGCTACACCTTC.

J is TRBJ2-7 and V is TRBV7-6, with a weak D call TRBD2 (6 bases). V gave up 4 bases and J gave up 3 bases, with 10 bases separating them. The germline V gene has CDR1 SGHVS and CDR2 FNYEAQ. The CDR3 consists of 13 residues. The DNA of the CDR3 is TGTGCCAGCAGCTGGGGGGAAAGCTACGAGCAGTACTTC. This encodes CASSWGESYEQYF.

The chain recombines TRBV3-1 (or the pseudogene TRBV3-2) with TRBJ2-7; 9 bases line up with TRBD1. The V segment lost 4 bases and the J segment 6 bases; nucleotides outside the gene matches: 7. Germline V CDR1 and CDR2: LGHDT, YNNKEL (reference sequence). The CDR3 has 14 amino acids. CDR3 in DNA: TGTGCCAGCAGCCGTCTACAGGGGGCGGCCGAGCAGTACTTC. Its protein product is CASSRLQGAAEQYF.

CDR3 amino acids: CASSIRGERDNEKLFF. CDR3 in DNA: TGTGCCAGTAGTATACGGGGGGAAAGGGATAATGAAAAACTGTTTTTT. This chain joins TRBV19 and TRBJ1-4; a weak D match, TRBD1 (5 bases). V dropped 2 bases and J dropped 4 bases, with 14 bases sitting between them. Germline loops: CDR1 LNHDA, CDR2 SQIVND (reference sequence). This CDR3 spans 16 amino acids.

The CDR3 spells CASSETGRGPLHF. CDR3 in DNA: TGTGCCAGCAGCGAGACAGGGCGAGGCCCCCTCCACTTT. The rearrangement uses TRBV9 and TRBJ1-6, with TRBD1 matching over 7 bases. CDR3 size: 13 residues. The germline gives CDR1 SGDLS, CDR2 YYNGEE. The V and J ends lost 3 bases and 13 bases, in that order; junction bases with no gene match: 7.

The chain has TRBV9 and TRBJ2-7; 7 bases are a match to TRBD1. Germline V CDR1 and CDR2: SGDLS, YYNGEE. The V gene end was trimmed by 1 base and the J gene end by 0 bases; junction bases not matched to a gene: 1. The CDR3 runs 14 residues. CDR3 amino acids: CASSVWDSSYEQYF. Here the CDR3 DNA reads TGTGCCAGCAGCGTATGGGACAGCTCCTACGAGCAGTACTTC.

The V gene is TRBV27, the J gene TRBJ1-1, with D possibly being TRBD1 (5 bases). The CDR3 sequence is 15 residues long. The germline V gene encodes CDR1 MNHEY and CDR2 SMNVEV (reference sequence). The germline V and J ends were trimmed by 1 base and 5 bases, with 14 bases remaining between them. This CDR3 reads CASSLWQGGVTEAFF. For the CDR3, the DNA is TGTGCCAGCAGTTTATGGCAGGGAGGGGTGACTGAAGCTTTCTTT.

In DNA, the CDR3 is TGTGCCAGCAGCTTACTCTCCCTGGGCCGGCGTGCTGAAAAACTGTTTTTT. This sequence encodes CASSLLSLGRRAEKLFF. The chain joins TRBV11-2 to TRBJ1-4; D remains ambiguous. CDR3 size: 17 residues. Germline assignment: CDR1 SGHAT and CDR2 FQNNGV. Trimming took 2 bases from V and 7 from J, leaving 20 bases between them.

This sequence joins TRBV9 and TRBJ2-1; 8 nucleotides agree with TRBD2. The CDR3 length is 14 residues. The V and J ends lost 0 bases and 6 bases, in that order; junction bases with no gene match: 2. Looked up from germline, CDR1 is SGDLS and CDR2 is YYNGEE. In DNA, the CDR3 is TGTGCCAGCAGCGTAGGGACTAGCCCCAATGAGCAGTTCTTC. It is translated as CASSVGTSPNEQFF.

The rearrangement uses TRBV4-1 and TRBJ2-2; TRBD1 agrees at 10 bases. The germline CDR1 and CDR2 sequences are MGHRA and YSYEKL. The CDR3 spans 17 residues. V shed 3 bases, J shed 5 bases, and the junction held 9 bases outside the gene matches. This CDR3 is CASSQEGQGVGTGELFF. The CDR3 region has the DNA TGCGCCAGCAGCCAGGAAGGACAGGGGGTTGGTACCGGGGAGCTGTTTTTT.

The chain carries TRBV25-1 and TRBJ2-5; 7 bases are a match to TRBD2. The junction had 8 bases not matched to a gene; V was cut back by 3 bases and J by 7 bases. The CDR3 covers 14 residues. Germline assignment: CDR1 MGHDK and CDR2 SYGVNS. As DNA, the CDR3 is TGTGCCAGCAGTGATAACGGGGGAGGGCGGACCCAGTACTTC. Its translation: CASSDNGGGRTQYF.